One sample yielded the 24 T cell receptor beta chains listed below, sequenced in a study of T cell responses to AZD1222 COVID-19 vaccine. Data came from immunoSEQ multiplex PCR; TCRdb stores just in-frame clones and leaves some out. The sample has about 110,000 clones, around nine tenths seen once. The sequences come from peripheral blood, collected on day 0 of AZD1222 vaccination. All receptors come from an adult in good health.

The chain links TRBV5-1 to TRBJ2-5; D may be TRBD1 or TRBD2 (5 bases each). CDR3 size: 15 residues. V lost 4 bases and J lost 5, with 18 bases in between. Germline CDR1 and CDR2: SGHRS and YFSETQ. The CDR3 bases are TGCGCCAGCAGCACCGGGACGCTTCGGCGGGAGACCCAGTACTTC. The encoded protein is CASSTGTLRRETQYF. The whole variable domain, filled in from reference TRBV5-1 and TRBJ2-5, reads KAGVTQTPRYLIKTRGQQVTLSCSPISGHRSVSWYQQTPGQGLQFLFEYFSETQRNKGNFPGRFSGRQFSNSRSEMNVSTLELGDSALYLCASSTGTLRRETQYFGPGTRLLVL.

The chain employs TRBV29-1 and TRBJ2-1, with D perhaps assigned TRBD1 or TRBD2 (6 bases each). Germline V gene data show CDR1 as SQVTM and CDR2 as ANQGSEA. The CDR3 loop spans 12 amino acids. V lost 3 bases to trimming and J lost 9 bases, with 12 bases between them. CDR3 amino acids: CSVEPGAGEQFF. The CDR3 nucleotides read TGCAGCGTTGAGCCGGGGGCGGGTGAGCAGTTCTTC.

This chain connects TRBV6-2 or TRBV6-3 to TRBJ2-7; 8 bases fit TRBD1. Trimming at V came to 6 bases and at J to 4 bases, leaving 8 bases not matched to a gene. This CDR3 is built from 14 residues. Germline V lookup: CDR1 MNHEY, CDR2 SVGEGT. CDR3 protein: CASRYTGGNYEQYF. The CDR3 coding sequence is TGTGCCAGCAGGTACACAGGGGGAAATTACGAGCAGTACTTC.

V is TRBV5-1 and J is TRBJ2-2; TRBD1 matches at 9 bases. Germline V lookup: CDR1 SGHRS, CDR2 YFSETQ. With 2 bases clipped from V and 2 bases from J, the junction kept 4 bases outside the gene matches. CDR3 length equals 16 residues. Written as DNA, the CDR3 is TGCGCCAGCAGCTTAAAACAGGGGGCTAACACCGGGGAGCTGTTTTTT. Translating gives CASSLKQGANTGELFF.

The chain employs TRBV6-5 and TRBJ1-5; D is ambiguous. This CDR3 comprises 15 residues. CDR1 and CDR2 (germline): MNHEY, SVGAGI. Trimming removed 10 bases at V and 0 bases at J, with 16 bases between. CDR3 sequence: CATSDHKNSNQPQHF. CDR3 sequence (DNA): TGTGCCACCTCGGACCATAAAAATAGCAATCAGCCCCAGCATTTT.

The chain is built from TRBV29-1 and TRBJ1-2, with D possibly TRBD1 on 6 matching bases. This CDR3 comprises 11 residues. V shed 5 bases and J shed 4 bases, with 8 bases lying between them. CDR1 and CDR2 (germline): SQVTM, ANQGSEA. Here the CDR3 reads CSVRTAYGYTF. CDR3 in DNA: TGCAGCGTTCGGACAGCCTATGGCTACACCTTC.

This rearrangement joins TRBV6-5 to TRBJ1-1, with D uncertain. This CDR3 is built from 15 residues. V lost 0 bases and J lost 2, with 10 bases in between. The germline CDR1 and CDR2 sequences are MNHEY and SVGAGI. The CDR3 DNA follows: TGTGCCAGCAGTTACTCGATTGGTGGAAACACTGAAGCTTTCTTT. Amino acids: CASSYSIGGNTEAFF.

CDR3 loop: CASSWGRGNDEQFF. The CDR3 bases are TGTGCCAGCAGCTGGGGGCGGGGTAACGATGAGCAGTTCTTC. The chain is built from TRBV11-3 and TRBJ2-1; possibly TRBD1 or TRBD2 for D (6 bases each). CDR1 is SGHNT, CDR2 YENEEA, per germline. The CDR3 has 14 amino acids. The V and J ends lost 4 bases and 8 bases respectively, with 15 bases between them. Together with reference TRBV11-3 and TRBJ2-1, the CDR3 gives the full variable domain: EAGVVQSPRYKIIEKKQPVAFWCNPISGHNTLYWYLQNLGQGPELLIRYENEEAVDDSQLPKDRFSAERLKGVDSTLKIQPAELGDSAVYLCASSWGRGNDEQFFGPGTRLTVL.

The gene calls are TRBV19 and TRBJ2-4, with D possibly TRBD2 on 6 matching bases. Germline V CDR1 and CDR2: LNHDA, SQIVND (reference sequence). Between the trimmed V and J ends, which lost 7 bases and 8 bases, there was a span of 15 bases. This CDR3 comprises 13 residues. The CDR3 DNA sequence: TGTGCCAGTATGTTGCAGGGCGGGGACATTCAGTACTTC. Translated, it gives CASMLQGGDIQYF.

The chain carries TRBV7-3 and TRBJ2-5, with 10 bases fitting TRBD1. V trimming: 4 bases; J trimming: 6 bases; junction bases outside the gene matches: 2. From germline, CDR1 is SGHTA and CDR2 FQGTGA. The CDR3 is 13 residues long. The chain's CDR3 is CASSSGQGKTQYF. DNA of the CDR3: TGTGCCAGCAGCTCGGGACAGGGGAAGACCCAGTACTTC.

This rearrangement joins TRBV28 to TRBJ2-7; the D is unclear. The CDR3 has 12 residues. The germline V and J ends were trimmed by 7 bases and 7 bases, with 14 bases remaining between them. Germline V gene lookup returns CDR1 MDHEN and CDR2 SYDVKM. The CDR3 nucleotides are TGTGCCAGCACAGGCATTTCGTGGGAGCAGTACTTC. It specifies CASTGISWEQYF.

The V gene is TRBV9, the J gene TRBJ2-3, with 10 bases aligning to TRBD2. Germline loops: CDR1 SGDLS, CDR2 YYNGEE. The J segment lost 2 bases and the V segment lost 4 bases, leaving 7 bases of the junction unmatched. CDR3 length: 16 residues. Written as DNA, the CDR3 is TGTGCCAGCAGCATCAGGACTAGCGGCCTCACAGATACGCAGTATTTT. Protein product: CASSIRTSGLTDTQYF.

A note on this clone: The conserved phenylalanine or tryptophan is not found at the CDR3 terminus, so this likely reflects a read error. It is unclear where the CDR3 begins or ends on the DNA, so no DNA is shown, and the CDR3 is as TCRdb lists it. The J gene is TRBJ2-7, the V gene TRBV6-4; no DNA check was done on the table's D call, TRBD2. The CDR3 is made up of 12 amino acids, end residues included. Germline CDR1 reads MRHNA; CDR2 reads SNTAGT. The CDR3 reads CASSDSLYGRAI.

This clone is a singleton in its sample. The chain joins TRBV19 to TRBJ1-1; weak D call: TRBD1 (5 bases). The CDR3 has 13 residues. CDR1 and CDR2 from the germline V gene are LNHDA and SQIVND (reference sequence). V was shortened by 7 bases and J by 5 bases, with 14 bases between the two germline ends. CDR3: CASMSAGSTEAFF. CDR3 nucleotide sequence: TGTGCCAGTATGAGCGCAGGGAGTACTGAAGCTTTCTTT. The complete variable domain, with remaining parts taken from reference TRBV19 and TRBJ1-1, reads DGGITQSPKYLFRKEGQNVTLSCEQNLNHDAMYWYRQDPGQGLRLIYYSQIVNDFQKGDIAEGYSVSREKKESFPLTVTSAQKNPTAFYLCASMSAGSTEAFFGQGTRLTVV.

As DNA, the CDR3 is TGTGCCAGCAGCGTACGGGGGAACCCCCAAGAGACCCAGTACTTC. This codes for CASSVRGNPQETQYF. The chain couples TRBV9 to TRBJ2-5; a possible D gene is TRBD2 (6 bases). Germline V lookup: CDR1 SGDLS, CDR2 YYNGEE. V lost 1 base, J lost 1 base, and 11 bases lay in between. This CDR3 region has 15 residues.

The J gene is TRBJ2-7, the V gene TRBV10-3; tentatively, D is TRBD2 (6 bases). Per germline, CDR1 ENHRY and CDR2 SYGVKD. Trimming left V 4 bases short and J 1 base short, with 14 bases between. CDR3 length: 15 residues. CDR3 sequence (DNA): TGTGCCATCAGTGGGGGTGCAGGGAGGTCCTACGAGCAGTACTTC. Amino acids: CAISGGAGRSYEQYF.

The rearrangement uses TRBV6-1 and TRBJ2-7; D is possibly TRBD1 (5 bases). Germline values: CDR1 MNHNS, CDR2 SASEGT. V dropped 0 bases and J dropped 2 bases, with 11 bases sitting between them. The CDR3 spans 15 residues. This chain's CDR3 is CASSEAFQGAYEQYF. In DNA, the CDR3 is TGTGCCAGCAGTGAAGCGTTCCAGGGCGCCTACGAGCAGTACTTC.

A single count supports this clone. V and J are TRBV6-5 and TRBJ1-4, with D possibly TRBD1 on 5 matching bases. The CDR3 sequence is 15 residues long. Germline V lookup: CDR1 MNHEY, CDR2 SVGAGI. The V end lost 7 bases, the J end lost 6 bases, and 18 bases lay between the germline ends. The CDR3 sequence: CASTLVGVIDEKLFF. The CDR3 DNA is TGTGCCAGCACCCTAGTGGGGGTTATAGATGAAAAACTGTTTTTT.

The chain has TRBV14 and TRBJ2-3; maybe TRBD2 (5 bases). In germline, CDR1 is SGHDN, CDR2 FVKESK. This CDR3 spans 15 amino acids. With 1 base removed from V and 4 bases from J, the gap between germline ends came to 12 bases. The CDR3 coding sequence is TGTGCCAGCAGCCAAGTAGCTCTAGCTGCAGATACGCAGTATTTT. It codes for CASSQVALAADTQYF. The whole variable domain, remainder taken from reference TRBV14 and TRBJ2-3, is EAGVTQFPSHSVIEKGQTVTLRCDPISGHDNLYWYRRVMGKEIKFLLHFVKESKQDESGMPNNRFLAERTGGTYSTLKVQPAELEDSGVYFCASSQVALAADTQYFGPGTRLTVL.

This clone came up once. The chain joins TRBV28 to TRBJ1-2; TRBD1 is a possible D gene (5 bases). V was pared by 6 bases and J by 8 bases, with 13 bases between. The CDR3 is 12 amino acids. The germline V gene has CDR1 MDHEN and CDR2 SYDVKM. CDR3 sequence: CASRGPQGGYTF. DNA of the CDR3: TGTGCCAGCAGAGGTCCTCAGGGAGGCTACACCTTC.

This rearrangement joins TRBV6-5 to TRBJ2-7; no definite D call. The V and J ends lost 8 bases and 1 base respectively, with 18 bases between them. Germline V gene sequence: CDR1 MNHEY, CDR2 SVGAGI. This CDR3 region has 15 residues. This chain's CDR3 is CASYHPHGKSYEQYF. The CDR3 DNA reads TGTGCCAGCTACCACCCCCACGGTAAATCCTACGAGCAGTACTTC.

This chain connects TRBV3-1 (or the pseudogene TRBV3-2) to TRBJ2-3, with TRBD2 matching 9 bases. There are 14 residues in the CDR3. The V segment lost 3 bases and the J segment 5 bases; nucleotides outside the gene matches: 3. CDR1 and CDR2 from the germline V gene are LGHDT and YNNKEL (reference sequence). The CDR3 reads CASSQRAGGDTQYF. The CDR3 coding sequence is TGTGCCAGCAGCCAGCGAGCGGGGGGAGATACGCAGTATTTT.

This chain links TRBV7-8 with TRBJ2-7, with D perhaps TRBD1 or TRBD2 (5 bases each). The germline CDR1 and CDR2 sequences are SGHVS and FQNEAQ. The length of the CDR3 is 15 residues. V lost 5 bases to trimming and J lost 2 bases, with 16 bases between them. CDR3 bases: TGTGCCAGCAGCCCACCTTCCGGGACGACCTACGAGCAGTACTTC. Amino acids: CASSPPSGTTYEQYF.

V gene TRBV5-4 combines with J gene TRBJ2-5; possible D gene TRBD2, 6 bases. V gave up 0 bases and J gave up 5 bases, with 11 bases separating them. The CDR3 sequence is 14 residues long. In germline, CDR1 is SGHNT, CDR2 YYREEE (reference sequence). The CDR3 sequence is CASSLVGGDETQYF. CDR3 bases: TGTGCCAGCAGCTTGGTAGGCGGGGATGAGACCCAGTACTTC.